A single sample gave rise to the 21 T cell receptor beta chains below, sequenced in a study of blood T cell repertoires in COVID-19. TCRdb's table, derived via immunoSEQ multiplex PCR, lists solely in-frame clones and lacks some. Among over 150,000 clones, 75% to 90% were seen once, and the ten largest hold 6.2%. The sequencing input was PBMCs or T cells enriched from blood (not recorded which). The receptor set was obtained from a man aged 40-49 years who had recovered from COVID-19.

The V and J genes are TRBV19 and TRBJ1-4; D is unresolved. The CDR3 has 13 residues. The V gene lost 10 bases and the J gene lost 7 bases, with 16 bases spanning the gap. The germline V gene encodes CDR1 LNHDA and CDR2 SQIVND (reference sequence). The CDR3 loop is CATSEVLGEKLFF. DNA of the CDR3: TGTGCCACCTCTGAGGTCCTCGGTGAAAAACTGTTTTTT.

This chain connects TRBV19 to TRBJ2-7, with TRBD1 identical over 10 bases. The germline CDR1 and CDR2 sequences are LNHDA and SQIVND (reference sequence). The J segment lost 5 bases and the V segment lost 3 bases, leaving 4 bases of the junction unmatched. This CDR3 has 14 amino acids. The CDR3 bases are TGTGCCAGTAGTATGACAGGGGGCAGGAACGAGCAGTACTTC. Protein sequence: CASSMTGGRNEQYF.

The chain has TRBV6-1 and TRBJ2-7, with TRBD1 matching over 10 bases. Losses at the gene ends were 0 bases for V and 2 bases for J; bases not matched to a gene: 4. Germline CDR1 reads MNHNS; CDR2 reads SASEGT. The CDR3 totals 16 residues. CDR3 loop: CASSEASGTGAYEQYF. CDR3 in DNA: TGTGCCAGCAGTGAAGCGTCCGGGACAGGGGCCTACGAGCAGTACTTC.

The chain couples TRBV7-9 to TRBJ1-1; D unresolved. The V gene lost 5 bases and the J gene lost 6 bases, with 25 bases spanning the gap. The CDR3 length is 17 residues. Germline CDR1 and CDR2: SEHNR and FQNEAQ (reference sequence). CDR3 in DNA: TGTGCCAGCAGCCACCCCGTGGAGTTCTTTAGGATCGCTGAAGCTTTCTTT. Translation: CASSHPVEFFRIAEAFF.

This clone appeared a few times. The rearrangement joins TRBV9 to TRBJ2-1; TRBD2 aligns across 7 bases. Unmatched junction bases numbered 7, after V lost 2 bases and J lost 8 bases. The germline V gene has CDR1 SGDLS and CDR2 YYNGEE. The CDR3 contains 14 residues. CDR3 coding DNA: TGTGCCAGCAGCGTCGGACTAGGGAGCGATGAGCAGTTCTTC. This encodes CASSVGLGSDEQFF.

V usage is TRBV7-9 and J usage is TRBJ2-6; 11 bases match TRBD1. Germline CDR1 SEHNR, CDR2 FQNEAQ (reference sequence). The CDR3 length is 20 residues. The V segment lost 7 bases and the J segment 0 bases; nucleotides outside the gene matches: 14. CDR3 nucleotides: TGTGCCAGCACTCCCGCAACGCCCGGGACAGGGGGCTCTGGGGCCAACGTCCTGACTTTC. This codes for CASTPATPGTGGSGANVLTF.

This rearrangement joins TRBV27 to TRBJ1-1; TRBD1 might be the D (5 bases). CDR3 length: 13 amino acids. The V gene's germline CDR1 is MNHEY and CDR2 SMNVEV (reference sequence). V was shortened by 7 bases and J by 2 bases, with 11 bases between the two germline ends. The CDR3 loop reads CASKVQGNTEAFF. The CDR3 DNA reads as TGTGCCAGCAAGGTCCAGGGAAACACTGAAGCTTTCTTT.

This clone was seen just once. This chain links TRBV15 with TRBJ1-5; 8 bases are a match to TRBD1. V lost 2 bases, J lost 3 bases, and 6 bases stayed unmatched. Per germline, CDR1 LNHNV and CDR2 YYDKDF (reference sequence). This CDR3 spans 16 amino acids. The CDR3 region has the DNA TGTGCCACCAGCAGACTAGACAGGGGATACAATCAGCCCCAGCATTTT. It is translated as CATSRLDRGYNQPQHF. Combining the CDR3 with reference TRBV15 and TRBJ1-5 gives the whole variable domain DAMVIQNPRYQVTQFGKPVTLSCSQTLNHNVMYWYQQKSSQAPKLLFHYYDKDFNNEADTPDNFQSRRPNTSFCFLDIRSPGLGDTAMYLCATSRLDRGYNQPQHFGDGTRLSIL.

Written as DNA, the CDR3 is TGTGCCAGCAGCCTGCCCCCGGGGTCTGAAGCTTTCTTT. Protein product: CASSLPPGSEAFF. The chain employs TRBV5-8 and TRBJ1-1; no clear D gene. The CDR3 is made up of 13 amino acids. Per germline, CDR1 SGHTS and CDR2 YDEGEE. The V gene lost 4 bases and the J gene lost 6 bases, with 13 bases spanning the gap.

The J gene is TRBJ1-2, the V gene TRBV28; 8 positions match TRBD1. Per germline, CDR1 MDHEN and CDR2 SYDVKM. The CDR3 length is 15 residues. V lost 4 bases to trimming and J lost 4 bases; unmatched junction nucleotides: 8. CDR3: CASSYTGGSRYGYTF. CDR3 DNA: TGTGCCAGCAGTTACACAGGGGGTTCCCGCTATGGCTACACCTTC.

The chain recombines TRBV28 with TRBJ1-1; TRBD1 is a possible D gene (6 bases). In germline, CDR1 is MDHEN, CDR2 SYDVKM. Trimming pared 8 bases from V and 9 bases from J, leaving 10 bases between. The CDR3 contains 10 residues. This CDR3 is CASVGTKAFF. The CDR3 DNA reads as TGTGCCAGCGTAGGGACAAAAGCTTTCTTT.

The chain carries TRBV5-1 and TRBJ2-7; 7 bases are a match to TRBD1. J lost 7 bases, V lost 4 bases, and 23 bases had no gene match. Per the germline V gene, CDR1 is SGHRS and CDR2 is YFSETQ. This CDR3 comprises 18 residues. DNA of the CDR3: TGCGCCAGCAGCCAAATGGACAGGCCCGATAACCGCGTACGAGAGCAGTACTTC. This encodes CASSQMDRPDNRVREQYF.

The V call is TRBV29-1, the J call TRBJ2-5; possibly TRBD1 for D (5 bases). The CDR3 runs to 13 residues. Trimming cost V 7 bases and J 1 base, with 13 bases left between them. Germline V gene data show CDR1 as SQVTM and CDR2 as ANQGSEA. The CDR3 DNA is TGCAGCGCTAGAAGGGGTAGCCAAGAGACCCAGTACTTC. It codes for CSARRGSQETQYF.

The rearrangement uses TRBV27 and TRBJ1-5, with 9 bases aligning to TRBD1. The CDR3 has 14 residues. Germline CDR1 is MNHEY and CDR2 is SMNVEV (reference sequence). The J segment lost 6 bases and the V segment lost 7 bases, leaving 7 bases of the junction unmatched. Here the CDR3 reads CASKPGTGSQPQHF. In DNA, the CDR3 is TGTGCCAGCAAACCCGGGACAGGGAGTCAGCCCCAGCATTTT.

The J gene is TRBJ2-6, the V gene TRBV7-6; 7 bases line up with TRBD1. The junction had 15 bases not matched to a gene; V was cut back by 5 bases and J by 2 bases. The CDR3 consists of 19 residues. From germline, CDR1 is SGHVS and CDR2 FNYEAQ. The CDR3 DNA follows: TGTGCCAGCAGCCAAAAGACAGGGAACACACTAACTGGGGCCAACGTCCTGACTTTC. Translation gives CASSQKTGNTLTGANVLTF.

This sequence joins TRBV10-3 and TRBJ1-3; D uncertain. From germline, CDR1 is ENHRY and CDR2 SYGVKD. V shed 4 bases and J shed 0 bases, with 13 bases lying between them. The CDR3 runs 16 residues. The CDR3 nucleotides are TGTGCCATCAGTGCCCTTCAACCGAGCTCTGGAAACACCATATATTTT. Residues: CAISALQPSSGNTIYF.

V is TRBV2 and J is TRBJ2-3; possibly TRBD1 for D (5 bases). Germline CDR1 reads SNHLY; CDR2 reads FYNNEI. V lost 6 bases to trimming and J lost 0 bases, with 19 bases between them. This CDR3 spans 17 amino acids. DNA for the CDR3: TGTGCCAGCAGATACACTCTCAGGGAAGAGAGCACAGATACGCAGTATTTT. This encodes CASRYTLREESTDTQYF.

The chain combines TRBV9 with TRBJ1-6; the D gene is possibly TRBD1 (5 bases). Germline V gives CDR1 SGDLS, CDR2 YYNGEE. Trimming shortened V by 3 bases and J by 0 bases, and 7 bases separated the two germline ends. This CDR3 comprises 15 residues. The CDR3 bases are TGTGCCAGCAGCGCGGGGGGCTCCTATAATTCACCCCTCCACTTT. Protein sequence: CASSAGGSYNSPLHF.

The V gene is TRBV28, the J gene TRBJ2-1, with 12 bases identical to TRBD2. After removal of 8 bases from V and 6 bases from J, the junction contained 11 bases not matched to a gene. The CDR3 spans 16 residues. CDR1 MDHEN and CDR2 SYDVKM come from the germline V gene. CDR3 amino acids: CASHAGASGGANEQFF. The DNA for the CDR3 is TGTGCCAGCCACGCGGGGGCTAGCGGGGGGGCCAATGAGCAGTTCTTC. Supplemented by reference TRBV28 and TRBJ2-1, the full variable domain reads DVKVTQSSRYLVKRTGEKVFLECVQDMDHENMFWYRQDPGLGLRLIYFSYDVKMKEKGDIPEGYSVSREKKERFSLILESASTNQTSMYLCASHAGASGGANEQFFGPGTRLTVL.

This chain uses TRBV15 with TRBJ2-5; the D gene is possibly TRBD1 (6 bases). This CDR3 spans 16 amino acids. Trimming removed 2 bases at V and 2 bases at J, with 15 bases between. Germline values: CDR1 LNHNV, CDR2 YYDKDF (reference sequence). The CDR3 loop is CATSRREGGRQETQYF. The CDR3 DNA reads as TGTGCCACCAGCAGAAGAGAAGGGGGAAGGCAAGAGACCCAGTACTTC.

V and J are TRBV5-1 and TRBJ1-1, with 9 bases identical to TRBD1. Germline trimming cut 2 bases from V and 4 bases from J; bases unmatched to any gene: 6. CDR1 and CDR2 (germline): SGHRS, YFSETQ. The CDR3 spans 15 residues. The CDR3 here is CASSLQGAAGTEAFF. CDR3 nucleotides: TGCGCCAGCAGCTTACAGGGGGCGGCAGGCACTGAAGCTTTCTTT.